This TCR beta chain stems from a study of blood T cells in healthy people across ages. Germline CDR1 reads SGHNT; CDR2 reads YENEEA. The V and J ends lost 1 base and 2 bases respectively, with 7 bases between them. The CDR3 loop spans 14 amino acids. The use of a sample-barcoded 5' primer and a J-beta primer mix characterized a second PCR of 7 to 11 cycles. Researchers report that each sample yielded at least 3 million CDR3-containing paired-end reads. TCRdb reprocessed the 5' RACE reads with MiXCR, giving one entry per CDR3 protein. Found here are about a million distinct CDR3 sequences, just over 50% of them singletons; the top ten hold about a fifth.

The source is a woman aged 55-70 years in good health. The sequenced material came from blood. The J gene is TRBJ2-3, the V gene TRBV11-3; D remains unclear. As DNA, the CDR3 is TGTGCCAGCAGCTTAGGAAGGGACACAGATACGCAGTATTTT. It yields the protein CASSLGRDTDTQYF.